These 7 T cell receptor beta chains share one sample of origin, sequenced in a study of blood T cell repertoires in COVID-19. The table came from immunoSEQ multiplex PCR; TCRdb's copy has only in-frame clones and leaves some out. The sample carries roughly 88,000 clones, around nine tenths recorded once. Source material: peripheral blood. The receptors here all came from a woman between 55 and 75 years old with COVID-19, enrolled during active disease.

For the CDR3, the DNA is TGTGCCTGGACGGGCAGGCGGGCCTATGGCTACACCTTC. Its translation is CAWTGRRAYGYTF. V is TRBV30 and J is TRBJ1-2; D is unresolved. Looked up from germline, CDR1 is GTSNPN and CDR2 is SVGIG (reference sequence). CDR3 length: 13 amino acids. With 4 bases removed from V and 4 bases from J, the gap between germline ends came to 13 bases.

The chain uses TRBV27 and TRBJ1-5; TRBD1 might be the D (5 bases). The germline V gene encodes CDR1 MNHEY and CDR2 SMNVEV (reference sequence). Trimming stripped 6 bases from V and 0 bases from J, with 12 bases between. This CDR3 spans 15 amino acids. The DNA for the CDR3 is TGTGCCAGCAGGACCGGGCAGGGTAGCAATCAGCCCCAGCATTTT. It specifies CASRTGQGSNQPQHF.

The rearrangement joins TRBV3-1 (or the pseudogene TRBV3-2) to TRBJ1-5; 7 bases match TRBD1. The CDR3 is 13 residues long. V was clipped by 3 bases and J by 9 bases; unmatched bases: 5. Per germline, CDR1 LGHDT and CDR2 YNNKEL (reference sequence). This chain's CDR3 is CASSHQGVRPQHF. DNA of the CDR3: TGTGCCAGCAGCCACCAGGGGGTTAGGCCCCAGCATTTT.

The gene calls are TRBV19 and TRBJ2-5; D gene ambiguous. V lost 5 bases and J lost 1, with 8 bases in between. The CDR3 extends over 13 amino acids. The V gene's germline CDR1 is LNHDA and CDR2 SQIVND (reference sequence). The chain's CDR3 is CASSGAGQETQYF. The CDR3, as DNA: TGTGCCAGTAGTGGCGCAGGCCAAGAGACCCAGTACTTC.

The J gene is TRBJ1-2, the V gene TRBV4-3; the D is unclear. The CDR3 has 14 residues. Trimming stripped 3 bases from V and 3 bases from J, with 11 bases between. The germline V gene encodes CDR1 LGHNA and CDR2 YSLEER. CDR3 coding DNA: TGCGCCAGCAGCCAGTCCTGGGCAGACTATGGCTACACCTTC. Its protein is CASSQSWADYGYTF.

The chain recombines TRBV9 with TRBJ2-2, with TRBD1 matching over 9 bases. V lost 6 bases and J lost 4; bases outside the gene matches: 4. This CDR3 spans 14 amino acids. Germline lookup yields CDR1 SGDLS and CDR2 YYNGEE. The CDR3 here is CASNRQGGTGELFF. In DNA, the CDR3 is TGTGCCAGCAACCGACAGGGGGGCACCGGGGAGCTGTTTTTT.

The chain carries TRBV30 and TRBJ1-2; the match to TRBD1 covers 9 bases. Trimming removed 1 base from V and 8 bases from J; junction bases left unmatched: 2. Looked up from germline, CDR1 is GTSNPN and CDR2 is SVGIG (reference sequence). CDR3 length: 12 amino acids. The CDR3 DNA reads TGTGCCTGGAGTGGGGGACAGGGAGGCTACACCTTC. Translation gives CAWSGGQGGYTF.